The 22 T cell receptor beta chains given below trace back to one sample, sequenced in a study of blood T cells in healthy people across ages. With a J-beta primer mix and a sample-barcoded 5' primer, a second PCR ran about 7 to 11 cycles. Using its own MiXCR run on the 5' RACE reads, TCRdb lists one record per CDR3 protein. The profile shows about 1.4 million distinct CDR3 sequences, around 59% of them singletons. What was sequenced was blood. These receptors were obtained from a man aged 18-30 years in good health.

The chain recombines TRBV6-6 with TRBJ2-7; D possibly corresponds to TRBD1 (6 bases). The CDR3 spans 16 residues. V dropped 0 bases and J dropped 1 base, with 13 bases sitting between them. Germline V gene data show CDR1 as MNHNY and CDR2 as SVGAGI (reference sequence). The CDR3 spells CASSYSVQGPSYEQYF. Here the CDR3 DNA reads TGTGCCAGCAGTTACTCCGTCCAGGGGCCGTCCTACGAGCAGTACTTC.

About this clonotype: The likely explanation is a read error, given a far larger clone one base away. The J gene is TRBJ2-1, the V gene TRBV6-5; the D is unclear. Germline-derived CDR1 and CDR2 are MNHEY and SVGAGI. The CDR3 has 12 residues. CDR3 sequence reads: CASSYSGNVQFF. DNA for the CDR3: TGTGCCAGCAGTTACTCGGGGAATGTGCAGTTCTTC.

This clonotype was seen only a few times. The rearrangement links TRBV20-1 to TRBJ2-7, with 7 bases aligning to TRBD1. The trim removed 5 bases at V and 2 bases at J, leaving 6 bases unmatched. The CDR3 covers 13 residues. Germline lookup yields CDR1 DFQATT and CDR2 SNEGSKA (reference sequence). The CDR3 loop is CSAWTGATYEQYF. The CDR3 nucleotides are TGCAGTGCTTGGACAGGAGCCACCTACGAGCAGTACTTC.

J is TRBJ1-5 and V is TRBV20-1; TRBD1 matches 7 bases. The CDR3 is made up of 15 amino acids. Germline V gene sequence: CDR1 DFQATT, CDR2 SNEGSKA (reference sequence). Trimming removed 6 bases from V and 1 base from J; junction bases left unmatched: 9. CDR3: CSAGRQTGSNQPQHF. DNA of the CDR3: TGCAGTGCCGGTCGTCAGACAGGGAGCAATCAGCCCCAGCATTTT.

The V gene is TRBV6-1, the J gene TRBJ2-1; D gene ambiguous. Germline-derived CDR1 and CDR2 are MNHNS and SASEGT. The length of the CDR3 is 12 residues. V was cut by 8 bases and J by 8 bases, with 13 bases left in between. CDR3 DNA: TGTGCCAGCCCGGCTAGTCCGGATGAGCAGTTCTTC. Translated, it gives CASPASPDEQFF.

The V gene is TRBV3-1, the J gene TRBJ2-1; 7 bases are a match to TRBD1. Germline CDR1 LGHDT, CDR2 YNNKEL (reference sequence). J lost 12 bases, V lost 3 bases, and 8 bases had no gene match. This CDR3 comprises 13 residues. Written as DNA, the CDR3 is TGTGCCAGCAGCCATGACAGGGTCGAGGGGCAGTTCTTC. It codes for CASSHDRVEGQFF.

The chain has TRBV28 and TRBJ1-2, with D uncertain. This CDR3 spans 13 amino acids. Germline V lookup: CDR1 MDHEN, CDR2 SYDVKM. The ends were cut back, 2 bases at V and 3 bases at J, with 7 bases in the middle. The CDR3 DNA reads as TGTGCCAGCAGTTTAAATTTGCACTATGGCTACACCTTC. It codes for CASSLNLHYGYTF.

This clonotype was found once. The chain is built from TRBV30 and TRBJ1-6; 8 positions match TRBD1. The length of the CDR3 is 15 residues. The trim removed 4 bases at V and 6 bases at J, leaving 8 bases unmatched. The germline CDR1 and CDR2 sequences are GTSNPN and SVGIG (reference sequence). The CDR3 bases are TGTGCCTGGACGACAGGGGATTTTGCTAATTCACCCCTCCACTTT. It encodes CAWTTGDFANSPLHF. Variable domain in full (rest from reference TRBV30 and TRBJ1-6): SQTIHQWPATLVQPVGSPLSLECTVEGTSNPNLYWYRQAAGRGLQLLFYSVGIGQISSEVPQNLSASRPQDRQFILSSKKLLLSDSGFYLCAWTTGDFANSPLHFGNGTRLTVT.

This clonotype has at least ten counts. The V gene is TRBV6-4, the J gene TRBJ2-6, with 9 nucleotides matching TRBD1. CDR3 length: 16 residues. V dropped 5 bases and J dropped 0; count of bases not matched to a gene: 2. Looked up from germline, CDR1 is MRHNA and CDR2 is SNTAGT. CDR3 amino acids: CASSPGQGSGANVLTF. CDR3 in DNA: TGTGCCAGCAGTCCGGGACAGGGCTCTGGGGCCAACGTCCTGACTTTC.

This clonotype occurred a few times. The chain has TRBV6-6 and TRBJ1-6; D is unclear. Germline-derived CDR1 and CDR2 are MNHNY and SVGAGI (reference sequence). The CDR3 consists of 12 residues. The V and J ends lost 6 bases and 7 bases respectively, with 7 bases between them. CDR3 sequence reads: CASRPKNSPLHF. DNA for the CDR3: TGTGCCAGCAGACCCAAGAATTCACCCCTCCACTTT.

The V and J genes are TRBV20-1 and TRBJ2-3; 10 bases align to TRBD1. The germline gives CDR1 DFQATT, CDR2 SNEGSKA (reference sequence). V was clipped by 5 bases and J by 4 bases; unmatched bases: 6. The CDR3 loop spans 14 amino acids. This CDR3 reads CSAPGQGGSDTQYF. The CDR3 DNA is TGCAGTGCTCCAGGACAGGGGGGCTCAGATACGCAGTATTTT.

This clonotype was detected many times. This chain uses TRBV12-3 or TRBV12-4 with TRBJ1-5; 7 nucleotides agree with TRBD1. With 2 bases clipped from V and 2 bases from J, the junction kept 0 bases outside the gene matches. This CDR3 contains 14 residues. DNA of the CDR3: TGTGCCAGCAGTTTACAGGGGGGCAATCAGCCCCAGCATTTT. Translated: CASSLQGGNQPQHF.

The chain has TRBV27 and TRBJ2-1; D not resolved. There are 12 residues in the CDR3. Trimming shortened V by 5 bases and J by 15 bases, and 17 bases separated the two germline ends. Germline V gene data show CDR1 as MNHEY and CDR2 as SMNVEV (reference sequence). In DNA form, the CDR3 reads TGTGCCAGCAGTACCAGCCGTGAAAAGCGGTTCTTC. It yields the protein CASSTSREKRFF.

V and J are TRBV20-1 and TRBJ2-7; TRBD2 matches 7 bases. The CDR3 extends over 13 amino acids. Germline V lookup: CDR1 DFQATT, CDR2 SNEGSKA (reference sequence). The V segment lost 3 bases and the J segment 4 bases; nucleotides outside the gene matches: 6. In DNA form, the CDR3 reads TGCAGTGCTAGTTATGGGACTACTTACGAGCAGTACTTC. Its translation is CSASYGTTYEQYF.

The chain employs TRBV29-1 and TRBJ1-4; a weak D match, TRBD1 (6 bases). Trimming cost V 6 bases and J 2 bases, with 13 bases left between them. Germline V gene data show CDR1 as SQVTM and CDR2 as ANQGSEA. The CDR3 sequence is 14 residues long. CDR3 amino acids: CSVQGFPTNEKLFF. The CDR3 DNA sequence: TGCAGCGTACAGGGTTTCCCTACTAATGAAAAACTGTTTTTT.

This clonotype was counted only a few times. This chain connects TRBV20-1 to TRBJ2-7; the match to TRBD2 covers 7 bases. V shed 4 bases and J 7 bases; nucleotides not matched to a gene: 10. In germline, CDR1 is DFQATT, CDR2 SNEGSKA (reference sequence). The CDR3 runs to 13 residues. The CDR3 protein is CSATGRSGGEQYF. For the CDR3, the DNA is TGCAGTGCTACAGGACGTTCGGGAGGTGAGCAGTACTTC.

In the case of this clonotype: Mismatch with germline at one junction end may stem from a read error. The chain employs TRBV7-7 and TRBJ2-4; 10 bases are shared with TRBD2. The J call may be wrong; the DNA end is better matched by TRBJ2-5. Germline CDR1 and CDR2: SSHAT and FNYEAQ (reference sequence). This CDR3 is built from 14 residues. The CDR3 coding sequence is TGTGCTAGCAGTACCCTAGCGGGGGAAGAGACCCAGTACTTC. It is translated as CASSTLAGEETQYF.

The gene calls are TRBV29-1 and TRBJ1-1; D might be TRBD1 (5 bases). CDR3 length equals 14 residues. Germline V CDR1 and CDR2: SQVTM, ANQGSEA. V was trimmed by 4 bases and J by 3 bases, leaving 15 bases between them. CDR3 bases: TGCAGCGTTGCCTCGGCAAGGGGCGACACTGAAGCTTTCTTT. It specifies CSVASARGDTEAFF.

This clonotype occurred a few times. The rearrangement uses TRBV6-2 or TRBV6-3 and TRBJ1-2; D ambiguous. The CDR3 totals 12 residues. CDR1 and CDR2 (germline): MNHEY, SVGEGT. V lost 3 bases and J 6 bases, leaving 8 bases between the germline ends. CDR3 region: CASSYDRDGYTF. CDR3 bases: TGTGCCAGCAGTTATGATCGGGATGGCTACACCTTC.

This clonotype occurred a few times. The CDR3 protein is CASSQSTNTEAFF. In DNA, the CDR3 is TGTGCCAGCAGCCAAAGCACAAACACTGAAGCTTTCTTT. The chain has TRBV3-1 and TRBJ1-1; D not resolved. CDR1 LGHDT and CDR2 YNNKEL come from the germline V gene (reference sequence). The length of the CDR3 is 13 residues. Trimming shortened V by 2 bases and J by 2 bases, and 6 bases separated the two germline ends.

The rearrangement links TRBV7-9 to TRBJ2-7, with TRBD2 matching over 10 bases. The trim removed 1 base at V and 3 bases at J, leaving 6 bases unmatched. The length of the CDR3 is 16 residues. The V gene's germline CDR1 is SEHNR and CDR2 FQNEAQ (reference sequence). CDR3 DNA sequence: TGTGCCAGCAGCTTAGTGTCTAGCGGGAGTATCTACGAGCAGTACTTC. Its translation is CASSLVSSGSIYEQYF.

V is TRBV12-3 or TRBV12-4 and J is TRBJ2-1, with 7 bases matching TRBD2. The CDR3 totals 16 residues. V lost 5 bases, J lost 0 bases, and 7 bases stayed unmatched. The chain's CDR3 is CASSTWGGGSYNEQFF. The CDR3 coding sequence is TGTGCCAGCAGTACTTGGGGGGGAGGCTCCTACAATGAGCAGTTCTTC.